This TCR beta chain was obtained from a study of T-cell reconstitution after alpha-beta-depleted transplantation in children. This clonotype was observed a few times. Its matching antigen is unknown. The CDR3 loop spans 11 amino acids. V dropped 6 bases and J dropped 3 bases, with 5 bases sitting between them. Germline-derived CDR1 and CDR2 are KGHDR and SFDVKD. Preparation of the TCRbeta library used unique molecular identifiers. TCRdb redid the calling of the PCR reads with MiXCR, one entry per CDR3 protein. The repertoire holds about 420,000 distinct CDR3 sequences, around 15% seen once, with 25% to 30% in the top ten. Study findings and constraints: Alpha-beta T cells present about two months after transplant were reported to originate from several hundred expanded graft clones. Some patients' high day-60 TCRbeta diversity was traced to surviving recipient T cells and thymic progenitors. T-cell counts and diversity were attributed mostly to newly produced T cells one year after transplant.

The sequencing here drew on PBMCs, mostly from graft donor cells, taken 360 days after TCRalphabeta/CD19-depleted stem cell transplant. The TCR was taken from a boy under three years old who had a stem cell transplant for Wiskott-Aldrich syndrome, so the T cells may come from the graft donor. This chain joins TRBV24-1 and TRBJ2-7, with D unresolved. CDR3 region: CATSFGYEQYF. CDR3 DNA: TGTGCCACCAGTTTCGGCTACGAGCAGTACTTC.